A single sample gave rise to the 16 T cell receptor beta chains below, sequenced in a study of shared clonotypes between healthy human individuals. Clones were read by immunoSEQ multiplex PCR, and TCRdb kept only the in-frame ones, dropping some. This sample has over a million clones, with about four fifths found just once. Sequenced material: memory CD4+ T cells from PBMCs. Noted subset: CD45RA-negative fraction. The receptors were gathered from a man younger than 30 in good health. Some clones in this sample may be carry-over from other donors' samples.

This clone was seen a few times. The gene calls are TRBV19 and TRBJ1-1; D not certain. Deletions cut 5 bases from V and 8 bases from J, with 9 bases between. CDR3 length equals 11 residues. Germline V lookup: CDR1 LNHDA, CDR2 SQIVND (reference sequence). The CDR3, as DNA: TGTGCCAGTAGTTTGCGAGCAGAAGCTTTCTTT. As protein: CASSLRAEAFF.

In DNA form, the CDR3 reads TGTGCCAGCAGCTTGGGGGCTAGCGGGAGAATTGAGCAGTTCTTC. This gives the protein CASSLGASGRIEQFF. The chain joins TRBV5-4 to TRBJ2-1, with 10 bases aligning to TRBD2. After removal of 0 bases from V and 9 bases from J, the junction contained 6 bases not matched to a gene. CDR1 and CDR2 from the germline V gene are SGHNT and YYREEE (reference sequence). CDR3 length: 15 amino acids.

A single count supports this clone. The gene calls are TRBV11-1 and TRBJ2-2, with no clear D. This CDR3 has 14 amino acids. V was pared by 2 bases and J by 6 bases, with 10 bases between. Germline V gene data show CDR1 as SGHAT and CDR2 as FQDESV (reference sequence). The CDR3 DNA follows: TGTGCCAGCAGCTTACGTCCGTTAGCCGGGGAGCTGTTTTTT. Its translation: CASSLRPLAGELFF.

This clone was found a few times. The CDR3 reads CASSLSQRSTDTQYF. The DNA for the CDR3 is TGTGCCAGCAGTTTATCACAGAGAAGCACAGATACGCAGTATTTT. The chain is built from TRBV28 and TRBJ2-3; D uncertain. The CDR3 contains 15 residues. Germline lookup yields CDR1 MDHEN and CDR2 SYDVKM. Trimming took 1 base from V and 0 from J, leaving 8 bases between them.

The rearrangement uses TRBV30 and TRBJ2-7; 8 positions match TRBD1. V lost 5 bases to trimming and J lost 7 bases; unmatched junction nucleotides: 7. This CDR3 has 12 residues. From germline, CDR1 is GTSNPN and CDR2 SVGIG (reference sequence). The CDR3 coding sequence is TGTGCCTGGTCTGAGACAGGGGATGAGCAGTACTTC. Its protein product is CAWSETGDEQYF.

In its sample, this clone was seen once. V is TRBV2 and J is TRBJ2-1; 7 bases fit TRBD2. Germline CDR1 and CDR2: SNHLY and FYNNEI. The CDR3 extends over 15 amino acids. J gave up 0 bases and V 5 bases, and 4 bases lay outside the gene matches. The CDR3 DNA is TGTGCCAGCAGTCTTATAGCGGGCTCCTACAATGAGCAGTTCTTC. Translating it yields CASSLIAGSYNEQFF.

V gene TRBV5-5 combines with J gene TRBJ1-4, with 10 nucleotides matching TRBD1. This CDR3 has 15 amino acids. Germline CDR1 is SGHKS and CDR2 is YYEKEE (reference sequence). J lost 6 bases, V lost 3 bases, and 5 bases had no gene match. CDR3 bases: TGTGCCAGCAGCTCCGGACAGGGGGGATATGAAAAACTGTTTTTT. Translation: CASSSGQGGYEKLFF.

This clone came up once. The chain is built from TRBV29-1 and TRBJ2-7; the match to TRBD2 covers 8 bases. Per the germline V gene, CDR1 is SQVTM and CDR2 is ANQGSEA. The CDR3 length is 14 residues. V lost 7 bases and J lost 5; bases outside the gene matches: 13. This CDR3 is CSADPGGAGDEQYF. DNA of the CDR3: TGCAGCGCGGACCCGGGGGGAGCGGGAGACGAGCAGTACTTC.

The rearrangement links TRBV5-1 to TRBJ2-7, with 8 bases matching TRBD2. The germline CDR1 and CDR2 sequences are SGHRS and YFSETQ. Trimming took 3 bases from V and 3 from J; bases not matched to a gene: 5. This CDR3 spans 14 amino acids. The CDR3 is CASSWTSSHYEQYF. CDR3 coding DNA: TGCGCCAGCAGCTGGACTAGCAGCCACTACGAGCAGTACTTC.

The rearrangement joins TRBV2 to TRBJ2-1, with D perhaps matching TRBD1 (6 bases). The CDR3 runs 14 residues. V was pared by 3 bases and J by 4 bases, with 10 bases between. Germline CDR1 reads SNHLY; CDR2 reads FYNNEI. The CDR3 region has the DNA TGTGCCAGCAGTGACAGAGACAGGTACAATGAGCAGTTCTTC. This gives the protein CASSDRDRYNEQFF. Together with reference TRBV2 and TRBJ2-1, the CDR3 gives the full variable domain: EPEVTQTPSHQVTQMGQEVILRCVPISNHLYFYWYRQILGQKVEFLVSFYNNEISEKSEIFDDQFSVERPDGSNFTLKIRSTKLEDSAMYFCASSDRDRYNEQFFGPGTRLTVL.

V usage is TRBV18 and J usage is TRBJ1-4; D gene unclear. The CDR3 contains 12 residues. Per germline, CDR1 KGHSH and CDR2 LQKENI. V was cut by 6 bases and J by 8 bases, with 10 bases left in between. As DNA, the CDR3 is TGTGCCAGCTCGCGAGACGGGGAAAAACTGTTTTTT. Encoded protein: CASSRDGEKLFF.

The chain is built from TRBV15 and TRBJ2-3, with D unresolved. Trimming took 1 base from V and 3 from J, leaving 2 bases between them. The CDR3 has 12 amino acids. Germline CDR1 and CDR2: LNHNV and YYDKDF (reference sequence). CDR3 bases: TGTGCCACCAGCAGAGCGACAGATACGCAGTATTTT. The encoded protein is CATSRATDTQYF.

The chain is built from TRBV9 and TRBJ2-1, with 9 bases identical to TRBD1. The germline V gene has CDR1 SGDLS and CDR2 YYNGEE. The CDR3 is 16 residues long. The V gene end was trimmed by 3 bases and the J gene end by 10 bases; junction bases not matched to a gene: 14. The CDR3 DNA is TGTGCCAGCAGCGCCACAGGGGGCCAGGAGGGCCCCGAGCAGTTCTTC. As protein: CASSATGGQEGPEQFF. Using reference TRBV9 and TRBJ2-1 for the parts outside the CDR3, the full variable domain is DSGVTQTPKHLITATGQRVTLRCSPRSGDLSVYWYQQSLDQGLQFLIQYYNGEERAKGNILERFSAQQFPDLHSELNLSSLELGDSALYFCASSATGGQEGPEQFFGPGTRLTVL.

The CDR3 nucleotides are TGTGCCAGCAGCTCCTTTCACGAGCAGTACTTC. Protein sequence: CASSSFHEQYF. The chain is built from TRBV11-2 and TRBJ2-7; no definite D call. Trimming stripped 4 bases from V and 5 bases from J, with 6 bases between. The CDR3 totals 11 residues. Germline V CDR1 and CDR2: SGHAT, FQNNGV.

The chain carries TRBV28 and TRBJ1-5; 11 bases line up with TRBD1. The J segment lost 9 bases and the V segment lost 3 bases, leaving 7 bases of the junction unmatched. In germline, CDR1 is MDHEN, CDR2 SYDVKM. The CDR3 is 15 residues long. The CDR3, as DNA: TGTGCCAGCAGTTTGAGGGGGACAGGGGGGGTGCCCCAGCATTTT. Protein product: CASSLRGTGGVPQHF.

This chain connects TRBV28 to TRBJ2-7; 13 bases are a match to TRBD2. Germline-derived CDR1 and CDR2 are MDHEN and SYDVKM. The length of the CDR3 is 17 residues. V lost 5 bases to trimming and J lost 2 bases; unmatched junction nucleotides: 9. The CDR3 loop is CASSLTSGRGVPYEQYF. DNA for the CDR3: TGTGCCAGCAGTCTTACTAGCGGGAGGGGGGTTCCCTACGAGCAGTACTTC. Supplemented by reference TRBV28 and TRBJ2-7, the full variable domain reads DVKVTQSSRYLVKRTGEKVFLECVQDMDHENMFWYRQDPGLGLRLIYFSYDVKMKEKGDIPEGYSVSREKKERFSLILESASTNQTSMYLCASSLTSGRGVPYEQYFGPGTRLTVT.